This entry is about one TCR beta chain. Trimming took 0 bases from V and 8 from J, leaving 8 bases between them. This CDR3 is built from 14 residues. Germline V CDR1 and CDR2: LGHNA, YNFKEQ. The sample originates from a study of T cell changes during pregnancy in multiple sclerosis. Generated by immunoSEQ multiplex PCR, the TCRdb table keeps only in-frame clones and is missing some. The data hold about 23,000 clones, with around 88% observed a single time. The TCR comes from a female donor in good health, enrolled as a control in a pregnancy study. The rearrangement joins TRBV4-2 to TRBJ1-6; D call uncertain. The source material was CD4+ T cells from peripheral blood mononuclear cells, sampled in the first trimester of pregnancy. The chain's CDR3 is CASSQDRLDSPLHF. DNA for the CDR3: TGTGCCAGCAGCCAAGACAGGTTGGATTCACCCCTCCACTTT.